The source of this T cell receptor (beta chain) is a study of identical twins. Study-wide findings and caveats: Out-of-frame alpha sequences shared between twins exhibited an excess of low generation probability.

With 2 bases removed from V and 2 bases from J, the gap between germline ends came to 10 bases. The germline V gene encodes CDR1 SGHTA and CDR2 FQGNSA. The CDR3 has 14 residues. As for this clonotype: Its target is unknown.

TCRdb called the 5' RACE reads again in MiXCR, with one record for every CDR3 protein. The sample shows around 500,000 distinct CDR3 sequences, approximately 15% of them seen only once. The same data also went into a second study, on yellow fever vaccine responses in identical twins.

The chain has TRBV7-2 and TRBJ2-7; unclear D gene. This TCR was sampled from a woman between 18 and 29 years old in good health. Sequences were obtained from CD4+ T cells sorted from blood. The CDR3 loop is CASSLRVDTYEQYF. The CDR3 DNA follows: TGTGCCAGCAGCTTACGTGTAGATACCTACGAGCAGTACTTC.